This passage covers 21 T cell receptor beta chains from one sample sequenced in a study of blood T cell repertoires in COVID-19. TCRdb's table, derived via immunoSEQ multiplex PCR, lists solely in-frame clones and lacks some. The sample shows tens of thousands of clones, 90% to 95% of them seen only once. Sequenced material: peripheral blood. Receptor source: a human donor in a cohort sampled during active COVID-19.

CDR3 sequence reads: CASSLTRTGVEQYF. The CDR3 region has the DNA TGTGCCAGTAGTCTAACGCGGACAGGGGTCGAGCAGTACTTC. The J gene is TRBJ2-7, the V gene TRBV19, with TRBD1 matching over 9 bases. Germline V lookup: CDR1 LNHDA, CDR2 SQIVND (reference sequence). Losses at the gene ends were 5 bases for V and 6 bases for J; bases not matched to a gene: 8. The CDR3 loop spans 14 amino acids.

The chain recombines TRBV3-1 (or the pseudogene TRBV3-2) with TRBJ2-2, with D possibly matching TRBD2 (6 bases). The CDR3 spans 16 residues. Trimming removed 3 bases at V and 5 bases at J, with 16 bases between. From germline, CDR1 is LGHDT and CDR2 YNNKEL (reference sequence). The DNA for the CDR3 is TGTGCCAGCAGCCAGGAAGGGTTAAGCGGGACCGGGGAGCTGTTTTTT. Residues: CASSQEGLSGTGELFF.

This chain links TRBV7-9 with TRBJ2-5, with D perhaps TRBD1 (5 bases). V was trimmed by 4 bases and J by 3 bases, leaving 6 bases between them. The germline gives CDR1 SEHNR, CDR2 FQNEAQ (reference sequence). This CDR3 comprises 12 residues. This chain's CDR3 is CASSSREETQYF. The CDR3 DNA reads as TGTGCCAGCAGCTCCAGGGAAGAGACCCAGTACTTC. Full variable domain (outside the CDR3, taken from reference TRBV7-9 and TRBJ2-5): DTGVSQNPRHKITKRGQNVTFRCDPISEHNRLYWYRQTLGQGPEFLTYFQNEAQLEKSRLLSDRFSAERPKGSFSTLEIQRTEQGDSAMYLCASSSREETQYFGPGTRLLVL.

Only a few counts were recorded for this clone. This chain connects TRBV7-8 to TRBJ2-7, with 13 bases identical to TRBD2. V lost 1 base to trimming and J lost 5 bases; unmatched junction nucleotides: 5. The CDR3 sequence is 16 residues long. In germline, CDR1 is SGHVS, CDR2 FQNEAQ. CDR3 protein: CASSLDWGLAGNEQYF. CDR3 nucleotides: TGTGCCAGCAGCTTAGACTGGGGACTAGCGGGGAACGAGCAGTACTTC.

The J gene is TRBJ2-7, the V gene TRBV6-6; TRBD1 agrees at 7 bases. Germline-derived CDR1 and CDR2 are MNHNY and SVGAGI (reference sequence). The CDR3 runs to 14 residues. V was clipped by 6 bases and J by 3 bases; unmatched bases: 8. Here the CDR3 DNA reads TGTGCCAGCAGCCTAGGGGGCGACTTCTACGAGCAGTACTTC. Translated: CASSLGGDFYEQYF.

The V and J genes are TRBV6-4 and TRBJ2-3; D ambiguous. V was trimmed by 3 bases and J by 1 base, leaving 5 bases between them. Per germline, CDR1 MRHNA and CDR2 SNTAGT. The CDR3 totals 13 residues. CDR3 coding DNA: TGTGCCAGCAGTGATCCAGGCACAGATACGCAGTATTTT. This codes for CASSDPGTDTQYF.

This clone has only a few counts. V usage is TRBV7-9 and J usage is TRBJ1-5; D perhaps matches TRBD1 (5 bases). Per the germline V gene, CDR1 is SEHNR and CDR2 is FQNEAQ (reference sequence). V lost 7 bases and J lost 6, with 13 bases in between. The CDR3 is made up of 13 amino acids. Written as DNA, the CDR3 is TGTGCCAGCACCAATCTTCAGGGTCAGCCCCAGCATTTT. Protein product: CASTNLQGQPQHF.

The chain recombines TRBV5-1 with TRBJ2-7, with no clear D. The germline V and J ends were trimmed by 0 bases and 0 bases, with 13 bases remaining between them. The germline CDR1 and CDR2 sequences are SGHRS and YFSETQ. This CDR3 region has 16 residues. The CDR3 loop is CASSLAPDLSSYEQYF. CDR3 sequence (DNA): TGCGCCAGCAGCTTGGCCCCAGATCTTTCCTCCTACGAGCAGTACTTC.

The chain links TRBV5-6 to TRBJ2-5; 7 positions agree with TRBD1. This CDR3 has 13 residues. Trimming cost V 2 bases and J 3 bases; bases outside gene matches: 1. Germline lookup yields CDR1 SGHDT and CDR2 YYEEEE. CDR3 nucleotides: TGTGCCAGCAGCTTTACAGGGGAAGAGACCCAGTACTTC. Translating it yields CASSFTGEETQYF.

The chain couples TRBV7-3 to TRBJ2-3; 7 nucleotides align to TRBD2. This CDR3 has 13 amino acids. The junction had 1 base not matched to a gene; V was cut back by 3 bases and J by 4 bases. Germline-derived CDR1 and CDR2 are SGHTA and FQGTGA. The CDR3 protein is CASSFRGADTQYF. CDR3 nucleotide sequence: TGTGCCAGCAGCTTCCGGGGGGCAGATACGCAGTATTTT.

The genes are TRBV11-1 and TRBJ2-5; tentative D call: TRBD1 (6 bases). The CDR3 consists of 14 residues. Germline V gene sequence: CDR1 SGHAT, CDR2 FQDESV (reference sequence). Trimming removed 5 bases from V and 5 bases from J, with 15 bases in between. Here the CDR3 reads CASSPTDRGETQYF. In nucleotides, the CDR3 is TGTGCCAGCAGCCCAACGGACAGAGGGGAGACCCAGTACTTC.

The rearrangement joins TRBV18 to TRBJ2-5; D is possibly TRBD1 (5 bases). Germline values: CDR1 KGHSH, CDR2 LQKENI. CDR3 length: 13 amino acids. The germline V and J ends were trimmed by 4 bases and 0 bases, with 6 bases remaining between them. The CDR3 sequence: CASSRQYQETQYF. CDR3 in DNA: TGTGCCAGCTCACGACAGTACCAAGAGACCCAGTACTTC.

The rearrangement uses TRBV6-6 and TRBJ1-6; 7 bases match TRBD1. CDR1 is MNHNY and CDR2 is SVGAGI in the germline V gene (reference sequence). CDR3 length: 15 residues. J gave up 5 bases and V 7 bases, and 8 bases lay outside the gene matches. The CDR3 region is CASNKRTGDNSPLHF. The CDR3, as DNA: TGTGCCAGCAATAAACGGACAGGTGATAATTCACCCCTCCACTTT.

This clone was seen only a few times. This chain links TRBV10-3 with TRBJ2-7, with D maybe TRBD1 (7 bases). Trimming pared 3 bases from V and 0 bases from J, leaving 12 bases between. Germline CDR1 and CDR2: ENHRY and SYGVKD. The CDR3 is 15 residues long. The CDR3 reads CAISDGGQISYEQYF. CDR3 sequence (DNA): TGTGCCATCAGTGACGGGGGACAGATCTCCTACGAGCAGTACTTC.

The CDR3 nucleotides read TGCGCCAGCTCGAGGGTCGAGAACACTGAAGCTTTCTTT. Translation: CASSRVENTEAFF. The gene calls are TRBV5-1 and TRBJ1-1; D gene unclear. In germline, CDR1 is SGHRS, CDR2 YFSETQ. CDR3 length equals 13 residues. The V end lost 7 bases, the J end lost 1 base, and 11 bases lay between the germline ends.

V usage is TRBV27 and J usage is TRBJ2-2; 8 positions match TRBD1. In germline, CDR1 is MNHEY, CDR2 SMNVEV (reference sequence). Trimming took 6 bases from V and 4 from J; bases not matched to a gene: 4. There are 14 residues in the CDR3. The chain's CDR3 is CASSQDRGTGELFF. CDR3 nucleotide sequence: TGTGCCAGCAGCCAAGACAGGGGCACCGGGGAGCTGTTTTTT.

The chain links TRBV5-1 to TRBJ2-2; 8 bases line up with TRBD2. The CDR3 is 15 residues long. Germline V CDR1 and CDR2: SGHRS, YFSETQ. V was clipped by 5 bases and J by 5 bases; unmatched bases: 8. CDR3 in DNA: TGCGCCAGCAGTCTAGAACGGGAGGGGACCGGGGAGCTGTTTTTT. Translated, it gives CASSLEREGTGELFF.

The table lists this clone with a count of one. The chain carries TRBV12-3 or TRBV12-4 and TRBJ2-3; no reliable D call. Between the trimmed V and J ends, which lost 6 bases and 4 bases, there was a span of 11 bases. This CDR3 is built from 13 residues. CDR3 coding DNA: TGTGCCAGCAGGAGTTCCCAGGCAGATACGCAGTATTTT. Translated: CASRSSQADTQYF.

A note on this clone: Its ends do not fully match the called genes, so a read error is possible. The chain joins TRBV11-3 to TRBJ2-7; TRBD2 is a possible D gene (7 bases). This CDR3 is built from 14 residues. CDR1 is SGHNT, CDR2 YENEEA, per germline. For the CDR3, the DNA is TGTGCCAGCAGCTTAGATCGCCTGGGGGGGGCGTTTGACTTC. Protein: CASSLDRLGGAFDF.

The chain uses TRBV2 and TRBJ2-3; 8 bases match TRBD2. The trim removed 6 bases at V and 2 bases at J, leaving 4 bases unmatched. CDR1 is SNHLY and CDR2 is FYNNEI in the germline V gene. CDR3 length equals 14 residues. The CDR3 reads CASRAGAITDTQYF. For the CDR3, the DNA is TGTGCCAGCAGAGCGGGAGCTATCACAGATACGCAGTATTTT.

The DNA for the CDR3 is TGTGCCAGCAGACAATTACGGGGGCCCCAGCATTTT. Translated: CASRQLRGPQHF. The chain has TRBV7-8 and TRBJ1-5, with D uncertain. V was trimmed by 6 bases and J by 9 bases, leaving 12 bases between them. The CDR3 extends over 12 amino acids. The V gene's germline CDR1 is SGHVS and CDR2 FQNEAQ.